The 29 T cell receptor beta chains given below trace back to one sample, sequenced in a study of cytomegalovirus exposure and HLA in healthy donors listed by TCRdb under 2017. The library was generated by the immunoSEQ multiplex PCR assay. For the multiplex PCR, a mixture combining 60 forward primers for TCR Vbeta segments and 13 reverse primers for TCR Jbeta segments was used. Drawn from immuneACCESS, this table holds only the in-frame rearrangements with V and J called that TCRdb kept. Clones are partly lost; checked studies trace under half to an unresolved V gene and leave the rest unexplained. The sample table holds 80,000 to 100,000 clones, of which roughly 70% were seen once. In total, the top ten clones hold 2% to 3% of the sample. The sample consisted of PBMCs. The source is a man aged 50 or older in good health and CMV-seronegative.

The chain couples TRBV28 to TRBJ1-3; D possibly corresponds to TRBD1 (5 bases). Germline-derived CDR1 and CDR2 are MDHEN and SYDVKM. Trimming left V 4 bases short and J 7 bases short, with 17 bases between. There are 15 residues in the CDR3. The DNA for the CDR3 is TGTGCCAGCAGTTCAGACCCGTCACGGGGGAACACCATATATTTT. Its translation is CASSSDPSRGNTIYF.

This clone was seen a single time. J is TRBJ2-2 and V is TRBV5-6; 11 positions agree with TRBD2. This CDR3 has 19 residues. V shed 3 bases and J 2 bases; nucleotides not matched to a gene: 12. The germline V gene encodes CDR1 SGHDT and CDR2 YYEEEE. For the CDR3, the DNA is TGTGCCAGCAGCTCAATTCTAGCGGGAGGACTATTCAACACCGGGGAGCTGTTTTTT. It translates to CASSSILAGGLFNTGELFF.

This rearrangement joins TRBV5-1 to TRBJ2-1; 7 positions agree with TRBD2. CDR1 SGHRS and CDR2 YFSETQ come from the germline V gene. This CDR3 is 16 amino acids long. V was pared by 5 bases and J by 2 bases, with 10 bases of the junction left unmatched. The CDR3 DNA reads TGCGCCAGCAGTATCACGGGGGGAATCGCCTACAATGAGCAGTTCTTC. As protein: CASSITGGIAYNEQFF.

This clone was counted between two and nine times. The chain is built from TRBV6-5 and TRBJ1-3; TRBD1 aligns across 8 bases. Losses at the gene ends were 4 bases for V and 4 bases for J; bases not matched to a gene: 9. This CDR3 is 16 amino acids long. CDR1 is MNHEY, CDR2 SVGAGI, per germline. The CDR3 DNA reads TGTGCCAGCAGTTCCACGGACAGGGCGCTAGGAAACACCATATATTTT. Translating it yields CASSSTDRALGNTIYF.

The chain couples TRBV5-1 to TRBJ2-1; no clear D gene. Looked up from germline, CDR1 is SGHRS and CDR2 is YFSETQ. This CDR3 is 13 amino acids long. Trimming cost V 0 bases and J 9 bases, with 10 bases left between them. This chain's CDR3 is CASSLDEDVEQFF. In DNA, the CDR3 is TGCGCCAGCAGCTTGGATGAGGATGTTGAGCAGTTCTTC.

The chain combines TRBV4-1 with TRBJ2-7, with 11 positions matching TRBD2. This CDR3 region has 17 residues. V shed 4 bases and J 3 bases; nucleotides not matched to a gene: 11. The V gene's germline CDR1 is MGHRA and CDR2 YSYEKL. As DNA, the CDR3 is TGCGCCAGCAGCCCCTTCCCCCCGGGACTAGCGGTCTACGAGCAGTACTTC. Translated: CASSPFPPGLAVYEQYF.

The chain couples TRBV25-1 to TRBJ2-5, with D tentatively TRBD2 (5 bases). CDR1 is MGHDK, CDR2 SYGVNS, per germline. CDR3 size: 10 residues. V lost 3 bases and J lost 11, with 7 bases in between. The chain's CDR3 is CASSEGEQYF. CDR3 DNA: TGTGCCAGCAGTGAGGGAGAGCAGTACTTC.

In this sample, this clone turned up once. The chain employs TRBV6-1 and TRBJ2-5; D is possibly TRBD1 (6 bases). This CDR3 comprises 14 residues. CDR1 MNHNS and CDR2 SASEGT come from the germline V gene. Trimming took off 8 bases at V and 5 bases at J, with 18 bases between the two ends. The CDR3 coding sequence is TGTGCCAGCCTCCCTACAGGGTGGGGGGAGACCCAGTACTTC. Translated, it gives CASLPTGWGETQYF.

The chain uses TRBV28 and TRBJ2-1, with D maybe TRBD1 (6 bases). Trimming left V 5 bases short and J 0 bases short, with 11 bases between. From germline, CDR1 is MDHEN and CDR2 SYDVKM. This CDR3 region has 15 residues. The CDR3 region is CASSEQGSSYNEQFF. CDR3 in DNA: TGTGCCAGCAGTGAACAGGGCAGCTCCTACAATGAGCAGTTCTTC. Supplemented by reference TRBV28 and TRBJ2-1, the full variable domain reads DVKVTQSSRYLVKRTGEKVFLECVQDMDHENMFWYRQDPGLGLRLIYFSYDVKMKEKGDIPEGYSVSREKKERFSLILESASTNQTSMYLCASSEQGSSYNEQFFGPGTRLTVL.

The rearrangement joins TRBV6-5 to TRBJ1-6, with D possibly matching TRBD1 (5 bases). CDR1 is MNHEY, CDR2 SVGAGI, per germline. The V gene lost 2 bases and the J gene lost 10 bases, with 9 bases spanning the gap. The CDR3 has 13 residues. CDR3 sequence reads: CASSYQGRSPLHF. CDR3 coding DNA: TGTGCCAGCAGTTACCAGGGTAGATCACCCCTCCACTTT.

The chain is built from TRBV19 and TRBJ2-3, with 9 bases aligning to TRBD1. With 8 bases clipped from V and 7 bases from J, the junction kept 10 bases outside the gene matches. Per the germline V gene, CDR1 is LNHDA and CDR2 is SQIVND (reference sequence). The CDR3 has 14 amino acids. CDR3 amino acids: CASRFTTGGYTQYF. In DNA form, the CDR3 reads TGTGCCAGTCGATTTACGACAGGGGGATATACGCAGTATTTT.

This clone has a handful of counts. Other nucleotide sequences from this sample produce the same CDR3. The V gene is TRBV5-1, the J gene TRBJ2-2, with D hard to call. CDR1 is SGHRS and CDR2 is YFSETQ in the germline V gene. This CDR3 contains 13 residues. The V end was cut by 0 bases, the J end by 5 bases, with 5 bases between. The CDR3 protein is CASSLALTGELFF. The DNA of the CDR3 is TGCGCCAGCAGCTTGGCCTTAACCGGGGAGCTGTTTTTT.

This chain uses TRBV5-4 with TRBJ1-2; D is undetermined. The germline V gene encodes CDR1 SGHNT and CDR2 YYREEE (reference sequence). V lost 0 bases and J 2 bases, leaving 17 bases between the germline ends. This CDR3 has 17 residues. Here the CDR3 DNA reads TGTGCCAGCAGCTTGGTAGGAGCGGCGCCGTCAAACTATGGCTACACCTTC. Amino acid sequence: CASSLVGAAPSNYGYTF.

This chain joins TRBV2 and TRBJ1-6; D is perhaps TRBD1 (5 bases). The germline CDR1 and CDR2 sequences are SNHLY and FYNNEI. V lost 6 bases and J lost 7, with 13 bases in between. The CDR3 totals 14 residues. The CDR3 region is CASSREASNSPLHF. DNA for the CDR3: TGTGCCAGCAGCAGGGAGGCCTCGAATTCACCCCTCCACTTT.

The chain joins TRBV2 to TRBJ2-2; 7 bases match TRBD1. The V gene's germline CDR1 is SNHLY and CDR2 FYNNEI. With V trimmed by 4 bases and J by 8 bases, 7 bases remained unmatched. The CDR3 length is 14 residues. The CDR3 region has the DNA TGTGCCAGCAGTGCGGGCAGGGGGAAGGGGGAGCTGTTTTTT. It yields the protein CASSAGRGKGELFF.

The chain employs TRBV14 and TRBJ2-2, with a tentative D call TRBD2 (6 bases). CDR1 SGHDN and CDR2 FVKESK come from the germline V gene. The CDR3 totals 15 residues. V lost 1 base and J 4 bases, leaving 10 bases between the germline ends. DNA of the CDR3: TGTGCCAGCAGCCAAGGTAGTAGCGGCACCGGGGAGCTGTTTTTT. As protein: CASSQGSSGTGELFF.

CDR3 DNA: TGTGCCAGCAGCCTTCCAGCGGGAGGGACCGGGGAGCTGTTTTTT. It is translated as CASSLPAGGTGELFF. The J gene is TRBJ2-2, the V gene TRBV9; 10 nucleotides agree with TRBD2. After removal of 4 bases from V and 5 bases from J, the junction contained 5 bases not matched to a gene. Germline lookup yields CDR1 SGDLS and CDR2 YYNGEE. This CDR3 spans 15 amino acids.

This clone was recorded once. The chain has TRBV5-1 and TRBJ1-1; 7 bases are a match to TRBD1. The V gene end was trimmed by 4 bases and the J gene end by 2 bases; junction bases not matched to a gene: 8. There are 15 residues in the CDR3. Germline CDR1 and CDR2: SGHRS and YFSETQ. CDR3 nucleotide sequence: TGCGCCAGCAGCCGTCTTGGGACAGCTAACACTGAAGCTTTCTTT. Translation: CASSRLGTANTEAFF.

This sequence joins TRBV5-4 and TRBJ2-1, with 7 bases matching TRBD2. The CDR3 length is 15 residues. The V segment lost 3 bases and the J segment 4 bases; nucleotides outside the gene matches: 7. Germline CDR1 reads SGHNT; CDR2 reads YYREEE (reference sequence). The CDR3 DNA sequence: TGTGCCAGCAGCTCTCGGGGAGCGGGATACAATGAGCAGTTCTTC. This codes for CASSSRGAGYNEQFF.

The CDR3 sequence: CASGGPGQGHEQFF. The CDR3 nucleotides read TGTGCCAGCGGTGGACCGGGACAGGGACATGAGCAGTTCTTC. The V gene is TRBV6-5, the J gene TRBJ2-1; 9 bases align to TRBD1. The J segment lost 8 bases and the V segment lost 8 bases, leaving 10 bases of the junction unmatched. This CDR3 contains 14 residues. Germline V CDR1 and CDR2: MNHEY, SVGAGI.

The chain couples TRBV29-1 to TRBJ2-1, with D possibly being TRBD2 (6 bases). Trimming removed 8 bases from V and 10 bases from J, with 18 bases in between. The CDR3 length is 12 residues. The germline V gene encodes CDR1 SQVTM and CDR2 ANQGSEA. DNA for the CDR3: TGCAGCTCCTTGAGGGGACTCGGGGAGCAGTTCTTC. Protein sequence: CSSLRGLGEQFF.

The CDR3 DNA follows: TGTGCCAGCAGTTCGGTGCGGGGGGTCCTCGGCGAGCAGTACTTC. Protein product: CASSSVRGVLGEQYF. The chain uses TRBV28 and TRBJ2-7, with 8 bases that match TRBD2. The CDR3 totals 15 residues. The V and J ends lost 4 bases and 6 bases, in that order; junction bases with no gene match: 11. Germline V CDR1 and CDR2: MDHEN, SYDVKM. Full variable domain (outside the CDR3, taken from reference TRBV28 and TRBJ2-7): DVKVTQSSRYLVKRTGEKVFLECVQDMDHENMFWYRQDPGLGLRLIYFSYDVKMKEKGDIPEGYSVSREKKERFSLILESASTNQTSMYLCASSSVRGVLGEQYFGPGTRLTVT.

Details on this clone: Germline and junction disagree at one end, which may indicate a read error. This rearrangement joins TRBV7-9 to TRBJ1-3; 11 nucleotides agree with TRBD1. Germline values: CDR1 SEHNR, CDR2 FQNEAQ (reference sequence). CDR3 length: 15 amino acids. The CDR3: CSSSLGQGARNTIYF. CDR3 coding DNA: TGTTCCAGCAGCTTAGGACAGGGGGCTCGAAACACCATATATTTT.

This chain uses TRBV6-5 with TRBJ1-2, with 10 nucleotides matching TRBD1. Germline CDR1 reads MNHEY; CDR2 reads SVGAGI. The CDR3 is made up of 15 amino acids. J was trimmed by 8 bases and V by 0 bases; bases with no gene match: 6. CDR3 DNA sequence: TGTGCCAGCAGTTACTCTTGGACAGGGGGATCCGGCTACACCTTC. Its translation: CASSYSWTGGSGYTF.

The chain carries TRBV19 and TRBJ1-5; D uncertain. With 3 bases removed from V and 3 bases from J, the gap between germline ends came to 12 bases. The CDR3 extends over 15 amino acids. Germline V gives CDR1 LNHDA, CDR2 SQIVND (reference sequence). DNA for the CDR3: TGTGCCAGTAGTATCGGAGGGAAGGCCAATCAGCCCCAGCATTTT. This encodes CASSIGGKANQPQHF.

The gene calls are TRBV9 and TRBJ2-5, with no clear D. CDR1 and CDR2 from the germline V gene are SGDLS and YYNGEE. Trimming cost V 7 bases and J 1 base, with 14 bases left between them. The CDR3 is made up of 14 amino acids. The CDR3 DNA follows: TGTGCCAGCGGTAGAGCGCTAAGCCAAGAGACCCAGTACTTC. It specifies CASGRALSQETQYF.

The chain uses TRBV28 and TRBJ1-1; the D is unclear. Germline CDR1 and CDR2: MDHEN and SYDVKM. CDR3 length: 13 amino acids. V lost 2 bases and J 3 bases, leaving 7 bases between the germline ends. CDR3 DNA sequence: TGTGCCAGCAGTTTAACGACATACACTGAAGCTTTCTTT. Amino acids: CASSLTTYTEAFF.

The rearrangement uses TRBV29-1 and TRBJ1-2, with D tentatively TRBD1 (6 bases). The CDR3 covers 11 residues. The V gene lost 6 bases and the J gene lost 4 bases, with 9 bases spanning the gap. Germline V gives CDR1 SQVTM, CDR2 ANQGSEA. The CDR3 reads CSVRQAYGYTF. DNA of the CDR3: TGCAGCGTAAGACAGGCCTATGGCTACACCTTC.

The chain joins TRBV6-5 to TRBJ2-2; perhaps TRBD1 as D (5 bases). Germline V gives CDR1 MNHEY, CDR2 SVGAGI. The CDR3 is 16 residues long. Deletions cut 4 bases from V and 4 bases from J, with 16 bases between. In nucleotides, the CDR3 is TGTGCCAGCAGTTTGTTAGATAGGGGCCCCACCGGGGAGCTGTTTTTT. It yields the protein CASSLLDRGPTGELFF.